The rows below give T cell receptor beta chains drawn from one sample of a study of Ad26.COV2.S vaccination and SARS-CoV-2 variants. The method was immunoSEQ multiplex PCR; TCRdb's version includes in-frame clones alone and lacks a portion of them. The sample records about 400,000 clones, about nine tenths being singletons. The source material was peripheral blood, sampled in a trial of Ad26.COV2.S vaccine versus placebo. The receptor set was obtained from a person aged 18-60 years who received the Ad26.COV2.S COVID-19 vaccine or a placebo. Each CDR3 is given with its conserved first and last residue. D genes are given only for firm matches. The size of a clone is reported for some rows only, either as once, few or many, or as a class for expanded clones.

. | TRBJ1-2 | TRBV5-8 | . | TGTGCCAGCAGCTCGCCAGGGAGTTCTTACTATGGCTACACCTTC | CASSSPGSSYYGYTF
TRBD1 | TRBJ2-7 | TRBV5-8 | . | TGTGCCAGCAGCTTTCGGACAGGGGGCTACGAGCAGTACTTC | CASSFRTGGYEQYF
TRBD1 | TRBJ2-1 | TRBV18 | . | TGTGCCAGCTCACCCATGGGACAGCAACTATCCTACAATGAGCAGTTCTTC | CASSPMGQQLSYNEQFF
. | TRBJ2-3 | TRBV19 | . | TGTGCCAGCCGGGGGGCTTACACAGATACGCAGTATTTT | CASRGAYTDTQYF
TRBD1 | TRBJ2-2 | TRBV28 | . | TGTGCCAGCAGTTCCACCGGGACAGGGTATGCCGGGGAGCTGTTTTTT | CASSSTGTGYAGELFF
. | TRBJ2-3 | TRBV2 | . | TGTGCCAGCATACAGGCAGATACGCAGTATTTT | CASIQADTQYF
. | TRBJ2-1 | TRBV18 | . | TGTGCCAGCTCACCAGGGGGCAATGAGCAGTTCTTC | CASSPGGNEQFF
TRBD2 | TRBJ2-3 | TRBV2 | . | TGTGCCAGCAGTGCGGGGGGGCGGACAAGCACAGATACGCAGTATTTT | CASSAGGRTSTDTQYF
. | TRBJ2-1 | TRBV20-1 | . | TGCAGTGCTAGTGAAGGGAGCTTCTACAATGAGCAGTTCTTC | CSASEGSFYNEQFF
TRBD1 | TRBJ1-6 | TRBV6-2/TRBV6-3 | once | TGTGCCAGCAGCCCGGGACAGACCTATAATTCACCCCTCCACTTT | CASSPGQTYNSPLHF
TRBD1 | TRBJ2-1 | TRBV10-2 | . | TGCGCCAGCAGGACAGGGGGGGGGTCCTACAATGAGCAGTTCTTC | CASRTGGGSYNEQFF
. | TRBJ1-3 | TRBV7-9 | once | TGTGCCAGCAGCTTAATGGCCAGCGAGATTCTTGGAAACACCATATATTTT | CASSLMASEILGNTIYF
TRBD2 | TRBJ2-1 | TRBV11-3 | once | TGTGCCAGCAGCTTTACTAGCGGGGGGTATGAGCAGTTCTTC | CASSFTSGGYEQFF
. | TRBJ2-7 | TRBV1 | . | TGCACCAGCAGCCAGAGAACAGGTGTGGCCTACGAGCAGTACTTC | CTSSQRTGVAYEQYF
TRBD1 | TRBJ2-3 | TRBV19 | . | TGTGCCTCAGACAGGGGGCGAGAAGATACGCAGTATTTT | CASDRGREDTQYF
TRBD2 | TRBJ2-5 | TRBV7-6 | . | TGTGCCAGCAGCCAACTCAGCGGGGGGCAGACCGGATCCCAGTACTTC | CASSQLSGGQTGSQYF
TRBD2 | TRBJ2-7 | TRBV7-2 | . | TGTGCCAGCAGCTCGGCGCCCAGCGGGGTGTACGAGCAGTACTTC | CASSSAPSGVYEQYF
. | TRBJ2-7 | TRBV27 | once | TGTGCCAGCAGCCCGGGACACCTTACCTACGAGCAGTACTTC | CASSPGHLTYEQYF
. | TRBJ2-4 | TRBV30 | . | TGTGCCTGGAGTGGTCGTTGGGGGGCTAGGGACATTCAGTACTTC | CAWSGRWGARDIQYF
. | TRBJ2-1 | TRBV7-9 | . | TGTGCCAGCAGCACCCCGACTAGTTACAATGAGCAGTTCTTC | CASSTPTSYNEQFF
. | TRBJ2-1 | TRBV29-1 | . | TGCAGCGTTGAAGATCCAGTGAAGAGGTTCTTC | CSVEDPVKRFF
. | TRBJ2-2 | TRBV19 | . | TGTGCCAGTAGTATCGGCAGAGACACCGGGGAGCTGTTTTTT | CASSIGRDTGELFF
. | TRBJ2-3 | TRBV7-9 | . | TGTGCCAGCAGCTTAGCTACAGGCAGCACAGATACGCAGTATTTT | CASSLATGSTDTQYF
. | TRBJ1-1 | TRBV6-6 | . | TGTGCCAGCAGTTACCGGCCAAAGAGTACTGAAGCTTTCTTT | CASSYRPKSTEAFF
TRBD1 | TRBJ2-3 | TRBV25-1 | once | TGTGCCAGCAGTGAATACGGACAGGGCGGGTCGACGCAGTATTTT | CASSEYGQGGSTQYF
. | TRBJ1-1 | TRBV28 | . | TGTGCCAGCAGTTTATGGCAAGACGAAGCTTTCTTT | CASSLWQDEAFF
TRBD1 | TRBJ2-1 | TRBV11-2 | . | TGTGCCAGCAGCTTAGGGACAGGGGGCAATGAGCAGTTCTTC | CASSLGTGGNEQFF
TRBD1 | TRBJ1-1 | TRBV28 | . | TGTGCCAGCAGACCCCGAGGGGGCGGGGTGGGCACTGAAGCTTTCTTT | CASRPRGGGVGTEAFF
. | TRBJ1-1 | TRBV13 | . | TGTGCCAGCAGCTTAGGCCGGGTCACGGGAGCTTTCTTT | CASSLGRVTGAFF
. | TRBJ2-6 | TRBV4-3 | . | TGCGCCAGCAGCCAAGTTTCTCGTGGGGCCAACGTCCTGACTTTC | CASSQVSRGANVLTF
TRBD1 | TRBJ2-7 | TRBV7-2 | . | TGTGCCAGCAGCTTAACACCAGGGGGCGGCCGGTACGAGCAGTACTTC | CASSLTPGGGRYEQYF
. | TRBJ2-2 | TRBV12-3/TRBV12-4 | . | TGTGCCAGCTTCCGCAATAGGGGGGAGCTGTTTTTT | CASFRNRGELFF
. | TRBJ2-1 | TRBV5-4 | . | TGTGCCAGCAGCCGGCTACGGGCCTACAATGAGCAGTTCTTC | CASSRLRAYNEQFF
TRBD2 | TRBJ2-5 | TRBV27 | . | TGTGCCAGCAGTGAACTAGCGGGGGAAGAGACCCAGTACTTC | CASSELAGEETQYF
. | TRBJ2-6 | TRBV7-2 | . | TGTGGCACCTCCCGGGCCAACGTCCTGACTTTC | CGTSRANVLTF
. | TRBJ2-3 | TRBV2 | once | TGTGCCAGCAGGGACCTAAGGGATACGCAGTATTTT | CASRDLRDTQYF
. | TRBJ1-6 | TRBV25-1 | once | TGTGCCAGCAGTGAATGGGCGGCTTGGTCACCCCTCCACTTT | CASSEWAAWSPLHF
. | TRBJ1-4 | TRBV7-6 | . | TGTGCCAGCAGCTTATCAATGGTGGGGGCGAAAGGGACTAATGAAAAACTGTTTTTT | CASSLSMVGAKGTNEKLFF
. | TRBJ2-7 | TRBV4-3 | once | TGCGCCAGCAGCCAAGAAGGGGGAACAGCTCGAGACGAGCAGTACTTC | CASSQEGGTARDEQYF
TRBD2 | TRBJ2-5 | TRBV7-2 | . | TGTGCCAGCAGCCAGAATAGCGGGGGGGTCCAAGAGACCCAGTACTTC | CASSQNSGGVQETQYF
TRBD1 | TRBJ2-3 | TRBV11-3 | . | TGTGCCAGCAGCTTCCGGGACAGTCTTCCCTATACGCAGTATTTT | CASSFRDSLPYTQYF
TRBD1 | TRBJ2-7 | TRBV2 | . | TGTGCCAGCAGGATGACAGGGTTTTCGTACGAGCAGTACTTC | CASRMTGFSYEQYF